This is a list of T cell receptor beta chains from one sample in a study of blood T cell repertoires in COVID-19. Using immunoSEQ multiplex PCR, the repertoire was profiled, and TCRdb retains in-frame clones only, with some absent. Here the sample spans 330,000 or so clones, roughly nine tenths being singletons. The sample was peripheral blood. These receptors all come from an older woman with COVID-19, enrolled during active disease. Both conserved end residues are part of each CDR3. D genes are given only for firm matches. Rows give clone size only sometimes, using once, few, many, or a class for an expanded clone.

J gene,D gene,V gene,clone size,CDR3 protein,CDR3 DNA
TRBJ1-4,.,TRBV11-2,.,CASRRLGRHVEKLFF,TGTGCCAGCAGACGCCTCGGGAGGCATGTAGAAAAACTGTTTTTT
TRBJ1-3,.,TRBV30,.,CAWIIGSTIYF,TGTGCCTGGATAATCGGTAGCACCATATATTTT
TRBJ2-2,TRBD1,TRBV6-2/TRBV6-3,.,CASSRTGGKNTGELFF,TGTGCCAGCAGTCGTACAGGGGGGAAGAACACCGGGGAGCTGTTTTTT
TRBJ1-3,TRBD1,TRBV7-3,.,CASSSQGAGTGNTIYF,TGTGCCAGCAGCTCCCAGGGGGCTGGGACTGGAAACACCATATATTTT
TRBJ1-5,.,TRBV2,.,CASSEDNNSNQPQHF,TGTGCCAGCAGTGAAGACAACAATAGCAATCAGCCCCAGCATTTT
TRBJ2-7,TRBD1,TRBV28,once,CASSRRTGDSYEQYF,TGTGCCAGCAGTCGGAGGACAGGGGACTCCTACGAGCAGTACTTC
TRBJ1-4,TRBD1,TRBV18,.,CASSPLGQINEKLFF,TGTGCCAGCTCACCATTGGGACAGATTAATGAAAAACTGTTTTTT
TRBJ2-4,TRBD1,TRBV11-2,.,CASSLDVQGAGTKNIQYF,TGTGCCAGCAGCTTAGACGTACAGGGGGCCGGAACCAAAAACATTCAGTACTTC
TRBJ2-2,.,TRBV11-2,.,CASSLGQTNTGELFF,TGTGCCAGCAGCTTAGGCCAGACGAACACCGGGGAGCTGTTTTTT
TRBJ1-4,.,TRBV5-1,.,CASSWPGDEKLFF,TGCGCCAGCAGTTGGCCGGGAGATGAAAAACTGTTTTTT
TRBJ2-5,.,TRBV21-1,.,CASNPSPSDAAQYF,TGTGCCAGCAACCCGTCCCCTTCGGATGCGGCCCAGTACTTC
TRBJ2-3,TRBD1,TRBV6-6,.,CASSRPGQDRTDTQYF,TGTGCCAGCAGTCGACCGGGACAGGATCGCACAGATACGCAGTATTTT